The T cell receptor beta chain under discussion was sequenced for a study of pediatric ulcerative colitis. Findings and caveats of the study: Clonal expansions reduced rectal repertoire diversity in acute severe colitis.

This clone has more than one count but fewer than ten. The antigen is not known. The assay was run at survey level. Data came from immunoSEQ multiplex PCR; TCRdb stores just in-frame clones and leaves some out. The sample includes about 32,000 clones, roughly four fifths of them seen just once. The receptor's source is a boy aged 5 to 17 with severe ulcerative colitis. Material for sequencing was blood.

Here the CDR3 DNA reads TGTGCCAGCAGCTTCGAACTTGGAGGCTACACCTTC. The encoded protein is CASSFELGGYTF. V gene TRBV7-9 combines with J gene TRBJ1-2; D unclear. This CDR3 spans 12 amino acids. Trimming pared 3 bases from V and 8 bases from J, leaving 10 bases between. CDR1 is SEHNR and CDR2 is FQNEAQ in the germline V gene (reference sequence).